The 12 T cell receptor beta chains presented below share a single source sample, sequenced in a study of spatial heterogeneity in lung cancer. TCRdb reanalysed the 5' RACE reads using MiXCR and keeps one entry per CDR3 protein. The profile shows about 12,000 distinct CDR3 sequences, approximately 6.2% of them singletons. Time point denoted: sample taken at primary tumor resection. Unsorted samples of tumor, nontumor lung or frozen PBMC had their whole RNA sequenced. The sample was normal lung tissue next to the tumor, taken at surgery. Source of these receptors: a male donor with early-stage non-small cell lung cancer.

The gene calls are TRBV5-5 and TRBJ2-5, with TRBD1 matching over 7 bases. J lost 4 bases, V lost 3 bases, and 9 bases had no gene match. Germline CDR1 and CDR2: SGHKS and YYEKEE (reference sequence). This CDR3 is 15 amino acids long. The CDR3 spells CASSSGTAQGETQYF. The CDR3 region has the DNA TGTGCCAGCAGCTCCGGGACAGCTCAGGGAGAGACCCAGTACTTC.

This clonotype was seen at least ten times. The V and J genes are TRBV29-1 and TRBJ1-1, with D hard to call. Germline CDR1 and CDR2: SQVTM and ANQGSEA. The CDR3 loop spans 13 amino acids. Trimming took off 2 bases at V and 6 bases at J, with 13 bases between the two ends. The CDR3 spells CSVEMGSGAEAFF. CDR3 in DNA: TGCAGCGTTGAAATGGGTTCTGGCGCTGAAGCTTTCTTT.

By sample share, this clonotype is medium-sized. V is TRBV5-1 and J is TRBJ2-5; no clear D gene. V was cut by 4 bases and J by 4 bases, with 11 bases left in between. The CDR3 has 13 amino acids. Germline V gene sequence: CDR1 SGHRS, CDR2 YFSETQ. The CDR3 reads CASSLGELETQYF. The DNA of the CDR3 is TGCGCCAGCAGCCTGGGCGAGTTAGAGACCCAGTACTTC.

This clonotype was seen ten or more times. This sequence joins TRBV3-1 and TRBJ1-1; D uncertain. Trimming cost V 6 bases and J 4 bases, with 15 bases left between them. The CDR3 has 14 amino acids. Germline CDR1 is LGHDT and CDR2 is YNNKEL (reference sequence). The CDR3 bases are TGTGCCAGCAGTTCATTCGGGATGGGCACTGAAGCTTTCTTT. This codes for CASSSFGMGTEAFF. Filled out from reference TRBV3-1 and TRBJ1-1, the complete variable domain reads DTAVSQTPKYLVTQMGNDKSIKCEQNLGHDTMYWYKQDSKKFLKIMFSYNNKELIINETVPNRFSPKSPDKAHLNLHINSLELGDSAVYFCASSSFGMGTEAFFGQGTRLTVV.

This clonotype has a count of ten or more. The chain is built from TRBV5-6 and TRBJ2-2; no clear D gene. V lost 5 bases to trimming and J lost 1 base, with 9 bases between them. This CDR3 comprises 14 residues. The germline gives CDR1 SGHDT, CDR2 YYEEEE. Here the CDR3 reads CASRWRENTGELFF. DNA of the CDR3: TGTGCCAGCAGGTGGAGAGAGAACACCGGGGAGCTGTTTTTT.

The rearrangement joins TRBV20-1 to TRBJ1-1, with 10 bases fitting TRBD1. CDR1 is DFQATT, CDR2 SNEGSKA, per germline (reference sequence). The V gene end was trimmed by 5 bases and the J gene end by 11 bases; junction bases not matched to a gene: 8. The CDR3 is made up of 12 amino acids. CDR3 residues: CSAPTTGGEAFF. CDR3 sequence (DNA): TGCAGTGCTCCCACGACAGGGGGCGAGGCTTTCTTT.

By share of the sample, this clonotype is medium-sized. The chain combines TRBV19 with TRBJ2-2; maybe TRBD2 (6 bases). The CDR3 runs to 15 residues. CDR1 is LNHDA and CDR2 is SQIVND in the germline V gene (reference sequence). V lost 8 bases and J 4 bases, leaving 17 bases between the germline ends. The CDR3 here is CASLGGALSTGELFF. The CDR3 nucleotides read TGTGCCAGTCTAGGCGGGGCCCTCTCCACCGGGGAGCTGTTTTTT.

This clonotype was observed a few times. The chain's CDR3 is CSVEGPGGDEQYF. In nucleotides, the CDR3 is TGCAGCGTTGAAGGCCCAGGGGGCGACGAGCAGTACTTC. This sequence joins TRBV29-1 and TRBJ2-7; TRBD1 matches 8 bases. This CDR3 is 13 amino acids long. After removal of 1 base from V and 5 bases from J, the junction contained 4 bases not matched to a gene. The germline gives CDR1 SQVTM, CDR2 ANQGSEA.

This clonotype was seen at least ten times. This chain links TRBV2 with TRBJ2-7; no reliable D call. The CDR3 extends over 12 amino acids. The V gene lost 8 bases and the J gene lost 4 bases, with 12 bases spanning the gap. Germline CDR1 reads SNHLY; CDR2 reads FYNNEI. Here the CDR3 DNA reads TGTGCCAGCGGTCTCTCAGGATACGAGCAGTACTTC. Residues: CASGLSGYEQYF.

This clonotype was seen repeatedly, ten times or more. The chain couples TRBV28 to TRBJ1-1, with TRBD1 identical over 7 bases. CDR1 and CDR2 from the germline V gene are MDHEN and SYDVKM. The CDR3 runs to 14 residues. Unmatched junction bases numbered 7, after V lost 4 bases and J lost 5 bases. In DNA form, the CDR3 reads TGTGCCAGCAGTTCGGCAGGGGGAAGAACTGAAGCTTTCTTT. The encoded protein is CASSSAGGRTEAFF. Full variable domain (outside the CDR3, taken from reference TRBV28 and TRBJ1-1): DVKVTQSSRYLVKRTGEKVFLECVQDMDHENMFWYRQDPGLGLRLIYFSYDVKMKEKGDIPEGYSVSREKKERFSLILESASTNQTSMYLCASSSAGGRTEAFFGQGTRLTVV.

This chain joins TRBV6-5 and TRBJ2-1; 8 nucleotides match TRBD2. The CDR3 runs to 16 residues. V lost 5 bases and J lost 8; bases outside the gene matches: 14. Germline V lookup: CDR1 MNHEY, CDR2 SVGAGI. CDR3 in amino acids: CASSTKTGTRFDEQFF. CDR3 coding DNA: TGTGCCAGCAGTACCAAAACCGGGACTAGGTTCGATGAGCAGTTCTTC.

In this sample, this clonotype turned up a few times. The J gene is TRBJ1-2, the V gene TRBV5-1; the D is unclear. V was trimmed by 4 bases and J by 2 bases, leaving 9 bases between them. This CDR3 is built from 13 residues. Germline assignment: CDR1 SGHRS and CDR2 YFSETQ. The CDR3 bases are TGCGCCAGCAGCCCGTATGGAAACTATGGCTACACCTTC. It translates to CASSPYGNYGYTF. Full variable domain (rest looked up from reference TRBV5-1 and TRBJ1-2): KAGVTQTPRYLIKTRGQQVTLSCSPISGHRSVSWYQQTPGQGLQFLFEYFSETQRNKGNFPGRFSGRQFSNSRSEMNVSTLELGDSALYLCASSPYGNYGYTFGSGTRLTVV.